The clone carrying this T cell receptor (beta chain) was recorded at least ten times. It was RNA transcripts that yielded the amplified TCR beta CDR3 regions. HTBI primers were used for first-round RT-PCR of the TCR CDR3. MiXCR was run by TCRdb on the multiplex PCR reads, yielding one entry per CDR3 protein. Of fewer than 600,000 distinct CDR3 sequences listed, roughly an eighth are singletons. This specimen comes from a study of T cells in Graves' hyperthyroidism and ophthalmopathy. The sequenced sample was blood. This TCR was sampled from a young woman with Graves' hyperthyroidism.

DNA for the CDR3: TGTGCCAGCAGCCGAAGGGTAGGCACTGAAGCTTTCTTT. Its protein is CASSRRVGTEAFF. The J gene is TRBJ1-1, the V gene TRBV7-6, with D unresolved. The V and J ends lost 5 bases and 4 bases respectively, with 11 bases between them. This CDR3 comprises 13 residues. In germline, CDR1 is SGHVS, CDR2 FNYEAQ.